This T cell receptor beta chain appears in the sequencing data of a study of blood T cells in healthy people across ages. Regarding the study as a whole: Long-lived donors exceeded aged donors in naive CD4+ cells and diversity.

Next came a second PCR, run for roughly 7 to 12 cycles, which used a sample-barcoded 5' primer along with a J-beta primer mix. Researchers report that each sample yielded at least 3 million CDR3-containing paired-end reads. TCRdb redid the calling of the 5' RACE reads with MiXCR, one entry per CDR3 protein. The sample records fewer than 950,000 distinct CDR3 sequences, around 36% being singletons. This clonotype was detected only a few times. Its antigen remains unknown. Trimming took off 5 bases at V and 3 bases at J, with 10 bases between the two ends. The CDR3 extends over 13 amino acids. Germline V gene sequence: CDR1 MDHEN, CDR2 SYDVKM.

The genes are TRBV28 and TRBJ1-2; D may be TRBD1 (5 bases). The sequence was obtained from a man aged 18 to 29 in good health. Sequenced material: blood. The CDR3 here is CASSRGFDYGYTF. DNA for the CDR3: TGTGCCAGCAGTCGGGGGTTTGACTATGGCTACACCTTC.